These 7 T cell receptor beta chains share one sample of origin, sequenced in a study of low-dose radiotherapy and immunotherapy resistance in tumors. Documented time point: before trial treatment. Priming of first-strand cDNA relied on TRAV- and TRBV-specific primers (covering alpha and beta chains). Amplification of TCRs used a constant-region primer and V-primer adapter for roughly 22 PCR cycles. TCRdb independently ran MiXCR on the reads; one entry per CDR3 protein. The sample lists around 68,000 distinct CDR3 sequences, about 30% seen once, with 5.5% to 8.5% in the top ten. This sample comprised PBMCs, obtained before treatment. These receptors were taken from a male donor with rectosigmoid adenocarcinoma.

Comments on this clonotype: It is unclear where the CDR3 begins or ends on the DNA, so no DNA is shown, and the CDR3 is as TCRdb lists it. The genes are TRBV6-1 and TRBJ2-2; no DNA check was done on the table's D call, TRBD2. The CDR3 is made up of 19 amino acids, end residues included. Germline V gene sequence: CDR1 MNHNS, CDR2 SASEGT. CDR3 amino acids: CASRHPRANTGELFFFFFF.

This clonotype occurred many times. In DNA, the CDR3 is TGTGCCAGCAGTTCGCCTTTATCCTATGGCTACACCTTC. This gives the protein CASSSPLSYGYTF. J is TRBJ1-2 and V is TRBV6-2 or TRBV6-3; D uncertain. Trimming removed 4 bases from V and 4 bases from J, with 10 bases in between. In germline, CDR1 is MNHEY, CDR2 SVGEGT. The CDR3 runs 13 residues.

The sample holds a few counts of this clonotype. This chain connects TRBV12-5 to TRBJ2-2; D could derive from TRBD1 or TRBD2 (5 bases each). From germline, CDR1 is LGHNT and CDR2 FRNRAP. The CDR3 contains 14 residues. V lost 9 bases and J 3 bases, leaving 14 bases between the germline ends. The CDR3 is CASHRDGDTGELFF. The CDR3 DNA sequence: TGTGCTAGCCACCGGGACGGTGACACCGGGGAGCTGTTTTTT.

This clonotype was counted many times. The CDR3 region is CASSLSQGSYEQYF. Here the CDR3 DNA reads TGTGCCAGCAGCTTATCCCAGGGGTCCTACGAGCAGTACTTC. The chain links TRBV7-2 to TRBJ2-7; a weak D match, TRBD1 (6 bases). Germline V gene lookup returns CDR1 SGHTA and CDR2 FQGNSA. The CDR3 is 14 amino acids. Deletions cut 2 bases from V and 1 base from J, with 9 bases between.

This clonotype came up once. The chain employs TRBV5-5 and TRBJ2-7, with 9 bases that match TRBD1. The germline V gene encodes CDR1 SGHKS and CDR2 YYEKEE (reference sequence). V was pared by 3 bases and J by 3 bases, with 7 bases of the junction left unmatched. The CDR3 length is 15 residues. The CDR3, as DNA: TGTGCCAGCAGCTGGCCGGGACAGGGTAACTACGAGCAGTACTTC. Translation: CASSWPGQGNYEQYF.

This sequence joins TRBV10-3 and TRBJ2-6; D gene uncertain. The germline gives CDR1 ENHRY, CDR2 SYGVKD. This CDR3 is 14 amino acids long. With 5 bases removed from V and 1 base from J, the gap between germline ends came to 6 bases. CDR3: CAISNGSGANVLTF. The CDR3 bases are TGTGCCATCAGTAACGGTTCTGGGGCCAACGTCCTGACTTTC.

This clonotype occurred a few times. A much larger clone lies one base from this, so it may be a read error. The V and J genes are TRBV7-3 and TRBJ2-3; D might be TRBD1 (6 bases). Looked up from germline, CDR1 is SGHTA and CDR2 is FQGTGA. The CDR3 length is 17 residues. The CDR3 nucleotides are TGTGCCACCAGCCCAGGGGTCTGGACAAACCGCACAGATACGCAGTATTTT. Its protein is CATSPGVWTNRTDTQYF.